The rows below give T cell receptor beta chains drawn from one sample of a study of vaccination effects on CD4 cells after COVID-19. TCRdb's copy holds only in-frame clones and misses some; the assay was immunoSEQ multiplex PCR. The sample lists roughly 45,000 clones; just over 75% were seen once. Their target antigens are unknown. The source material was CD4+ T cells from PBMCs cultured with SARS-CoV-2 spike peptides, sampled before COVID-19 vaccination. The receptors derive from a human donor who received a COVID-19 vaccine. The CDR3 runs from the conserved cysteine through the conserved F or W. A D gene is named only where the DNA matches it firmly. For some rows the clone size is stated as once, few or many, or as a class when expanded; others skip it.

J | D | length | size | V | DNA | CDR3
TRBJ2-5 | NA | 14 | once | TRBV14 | TGTGCCAGCAGCCAAGATCTGGTCCAAGAGACCCAGTACTTC | CASSQDLVQETQYF
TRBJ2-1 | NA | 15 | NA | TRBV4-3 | TGCGCCAGCAGCCCCTTTTCTGCCTTCTACAATGAGCAGTTCTTC | CASSPFSAFYNEQFF
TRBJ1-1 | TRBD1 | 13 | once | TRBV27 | TGTGCCAGCAGTTCGACAGGGGGGACTGAAGCTTTCTTT | CASSSTGGTEAFF
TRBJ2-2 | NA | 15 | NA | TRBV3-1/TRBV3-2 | TGTGCCAGCAGCCAAGATCTAGCCGGCACCGGGGAGCTGTTTTTT | CASSQDLAGTGELFF
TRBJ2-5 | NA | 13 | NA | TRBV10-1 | TGCGCCAGCAGGGCAGACAGAATGGGGACCCAGTACTTC | CASRADRMGTQYF
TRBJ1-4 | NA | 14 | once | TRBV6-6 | TGTGCCAGCAGTGAGGGTGTTATTAATGAAAAACTGTTTTTT | CASSEGVINEKLFF
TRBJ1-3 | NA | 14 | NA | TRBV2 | TGTGCCAGCCGCCGAAGGGGCTCTGGAAACACCATATATTTT | CASRRRGSGNTIYF
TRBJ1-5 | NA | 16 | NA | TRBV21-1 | TGTGCCAGCAGCAAAGTCGATGGACAGACAAATCAGCCCCAGCATTTT | CASSKVDGQTNQPQHF
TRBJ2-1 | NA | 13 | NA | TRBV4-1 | TGCGCCAGCAGCCAAGATCCCTACAATGAGCAGTTCTTC | CASSQDPYNEQFF
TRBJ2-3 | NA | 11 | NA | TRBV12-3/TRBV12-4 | TGTGCCAGCAGCACAGGGGATACGCAGTATTTT | CASSTGDTQYF
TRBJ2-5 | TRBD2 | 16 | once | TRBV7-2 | TGTGCCAGCAGCTCTTGGGCGGGGGGGCCCCAAGAGACCCAGTACTTC | CASSSWAGGPQETQYF
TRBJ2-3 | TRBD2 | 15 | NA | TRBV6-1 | TGTGCCAGCAGTGAAGCGGGACTACGCACAGATACGCAGTATTTT | CASSEAGLRTDTQYF
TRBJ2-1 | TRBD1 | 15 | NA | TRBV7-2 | TGTGCCAGCAGCTCACGACAGGGGACCTACAATGAGCAGTTCTTC | CASSSRQGTYNEQFF
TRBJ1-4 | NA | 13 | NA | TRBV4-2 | TGTGCCAGCAGCCAAGATTGGAGTGAAAAACTGTTTTTT | CASSQDWSEKLFF
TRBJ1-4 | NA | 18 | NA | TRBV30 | TGTGCCTGGAGTGTAGACAGGACTTTCTCTGGGACGAATGAAAAACTGTTTTTT | CAWSVDRTFSGTNEKLFF
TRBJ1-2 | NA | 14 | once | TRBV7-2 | TGTGCCAGCAGTTACCGGGACAACTCCTATGGCTACACCTTC | CASSYRDNSYGYTF
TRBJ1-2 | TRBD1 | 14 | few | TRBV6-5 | TGTGCCAGCAGTACGGGACAGGGGGCCTATGGCTACACCTTC | CASSTGQGAYGYTF
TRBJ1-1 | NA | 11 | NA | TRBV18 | TGTGCCAGCTCAGCCGCCAGGGGCGCTTTCTTT | CASSAARGAFF
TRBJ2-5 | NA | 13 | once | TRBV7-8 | TGTGCCAGCAGTGGACTGGGGGGGCGGGGCCAGTACTTC | CASSGLGGRGQYF
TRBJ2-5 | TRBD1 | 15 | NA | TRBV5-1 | TGCGCCAGCAGCTGGATACAGGGGGCCGGGGAGACCCAGTACTTC | CASSWIQGAGETQYF
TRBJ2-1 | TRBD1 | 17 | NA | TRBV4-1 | TGCGCCAGCAGCCAAGCTCGCGGGACAGGGGGCTCCAATGAGCAGTTCTTC | CASSQARGTGGSNEQFF
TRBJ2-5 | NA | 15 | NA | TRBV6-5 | TGTGCCAGCAGTCAGAACGTGGGGGTCGGAGAGACCCAGTACTTC | CASSQNVGVGETQYF
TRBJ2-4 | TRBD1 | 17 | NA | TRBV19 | TGTGCCAGTAGCACCGGGACAGGGGCGTGGGCCAAAAACATTCAGTACTTC | CASSTGTGAWAKNIQYF
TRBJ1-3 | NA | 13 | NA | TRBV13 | TGTGCCAGCGGAAGAACAGTTGGAAACACCATATATTTT | CASGRTVGNTIYF
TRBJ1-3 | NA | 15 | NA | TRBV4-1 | TGCGCCAGCAGCCAAGGGCCGTTCTCTGGAAACACCATATATTTT | CASSQGPFSGNTIYF
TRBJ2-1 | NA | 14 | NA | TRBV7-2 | TGTGCCAGCAGCAGGCTGGACAGAAAAAATGAGCAGTTCTTC | CASSRLDRKNEQFF
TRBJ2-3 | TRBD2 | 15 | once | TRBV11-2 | TGTGCCAGCAGCTTGGTGCGGGGGGGTACAGATACGCAGTATTTT | CASSLVRGGTDTQYF
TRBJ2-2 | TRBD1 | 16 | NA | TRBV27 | TGTGCCAGCACCAGAAAGACAGGGGCCTACACCGGGGAGCTGTTTTTT | CASTRKTGAYTGELFF
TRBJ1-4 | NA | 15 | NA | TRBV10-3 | TGTGCCATCAGTGCCAGGGAATCGGGTAATGAAAAACTGTTTTTT | CAISARESGNEKLFF
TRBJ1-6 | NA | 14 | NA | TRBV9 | TGTGCCAGCAGCGCGGACGTTGGGAATTCACCCCTCCACTTT | CASSADVGNSPLHF
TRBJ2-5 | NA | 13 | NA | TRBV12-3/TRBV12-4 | TGTGCCAGCAGTCAGGCGGGGAAAGAGACCCAGTACTTC | CASSQAGKETQYF